One sample yielded the 7 T cell receptor beta chains listed below, sequenced in a study of blood T cell repertoires in COVID-19. Produced via immunoSEQ multiplex PCR; TCRdb's table is partial and in-frame only. The repertoire holds 95,000 to 150,000 clones, more than 75% seen once, with roughly 2.2% in the top ten. Material for sequencing was peripheral blood. The receptor source for this set is a woman in her fifties or sixties with acute or convalescent COVID-19.

This clone was recorded only once. The rearrangement joins TRBV3-1 (or the pseudogene TRBV3-2) to TRBJ1-1, with 7 bases aligning to TRBD1. The CDR3 is made up of 17 amino acids. The germline gives CDR1 LGHDT, CDR2 YNNKEL (reference sequence). The V gene end was trimmed by 6 bases and the J gene end by 6 bases; junction bases not matched to a gene: 19. CDR3 in amino acids: CASSQYIITGAGSEAFF. The CDR3 bases are TGTGCCAGCAGTCAATACATTATAACAGGGGCAGGATCTGAAGCTTTCTTT.

As for this clone: Other nucleotide sequences from this sample produce the same CDR3. The gene calls are TRBV19 and TRBJ1-3; 9 bases fit TRBD1. The CDR3 has 16 residues. Germline V gene lookup returns CDR1 LNHDA and CDR2 SQIVND (reference sequence). Unmatched junction bases numbered 5, after V lost 3 bases and J lost 2 bases. DNA of the CDR3: TGTGCCAGTAGTATTGGGACAGGGATCACTGGAAACACCATATATTTT. It specifies CASSIGTGITGNTIYF.

This clone was counted a single time. V and J are TRBV5-1 and TRBJ2-7; no reliable D call. The ends were cut back, 1 base at V and 0 bases at J, with 8 bases in the middle. This CDR3 region has 14 residues. Germline values: CDR1 SGHRS, CDR2 YFSETQ. The CDR3 sequence is CASSLLVSSYEQYF. The CDR3 region has the DNA TGCGCCAGCAGCTTGTTGGTGAGCTCCTACGAGCAGTACTTC.

The J gene is TRBJ2-1, the V gene TRBV18; tentative D call: TRBD2 (5 bases). Germline-derived CDR1 and CDR2 are KGHSH and LQKENI. Trimming removed 5 bases from V and 0 bases from J, with 11 bases in between. The CDR3 has 15 residues. CDR3 in amino acids: CASSATGDSYNEQFF. CDR3 in DNA: TGTGCCAGCTCAGCCACCGGGGACTCCTACAATGAGCAGTTCTTC.

This CDR3 reads CASSPAGTSSTDTQYF. The CDR3 DNA reads TGTGCCAGCAGCCCGGCAGGGACTAGCAGCACAGATACGCAGTATTTT. The chain has TRBV7-2 and TRBJ2-3, with 9 positions matching TRBD2. The CDR3 sequence is 16 residues long. Germline CDR1 is SGHTA and CDR2 is FQGNSA. The J segment lost 0 bases and the V segment lost 5 bases, leaving 6 bases of the junction unmatched.

This clone was seen only once. The chain has TRBV12-3 or TRBV12-4 and TRBJ2-3; TRBD2 is a possible D gene (5 bases). V was shortened by 6 bases and J by 6 bases, with 7 bases between the two germline ends. The CDR3 sequence is 11 residues long. The CDR3, as DNA: TGTGCCAGCAGGGAGCGGGATACGCAGTATTTT. Protein product: CASRERDTQYF.

This CDR3 reads CASSPRDATNEKLFF. The CDR3 DNA sequence: TGTGCCAGCTCACCGCGAGATGCAACTAATGAAAAACTGTTTTTT. The chain is built from TRBV18 and TRBJ1-4; D gene unclear. Germline V CDR1 and CDR2: KGHSH, LQKENI. Trimming stripped 3 bases from V and 0 bases from J, with 8 bases between. The CDR3 is 15 residues long.